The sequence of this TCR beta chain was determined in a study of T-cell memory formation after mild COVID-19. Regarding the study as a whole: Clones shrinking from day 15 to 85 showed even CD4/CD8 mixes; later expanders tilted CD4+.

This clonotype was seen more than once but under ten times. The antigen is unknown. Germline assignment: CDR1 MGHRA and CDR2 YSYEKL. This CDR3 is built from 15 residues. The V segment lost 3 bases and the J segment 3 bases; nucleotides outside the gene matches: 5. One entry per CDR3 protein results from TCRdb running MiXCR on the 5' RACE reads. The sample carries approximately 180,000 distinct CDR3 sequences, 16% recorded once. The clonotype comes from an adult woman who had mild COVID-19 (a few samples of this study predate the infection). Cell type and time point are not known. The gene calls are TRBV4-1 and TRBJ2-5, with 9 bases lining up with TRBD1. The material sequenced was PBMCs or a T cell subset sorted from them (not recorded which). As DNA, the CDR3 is TGCGCCAGCAGCCACCGGGACAGGGTCGAAGAGACCCAGTACTTC. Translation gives CASSHRDRVEETQYF.